This T cell receptor (beta chain) was documented in a study of somatic mutations in cytotoxic T cells in rheumatoid arthritis. Turning to the study itself: Before any treatment began, about 30 ml EDTA peripheral blood was collected from patients right after diagnosis. Study results and caveats: Among approximately 60 patients, 8 showed a largest CD8+ clone that surpassed 20% of CD8+ cells.

Worth noting for this clone: The antigen is unknown.

The assay was immunoSEQ multiplex PCR, and TCRdb's table has in-frame clones only and misses some. There are 6,000 to 9,000 clones in the sample; 75% occur only once, and approximately 15% lies in the top ten. This CDR3 contains 12 residues. From germline, CDR1 is SQVTM and CDR2 ANQGSEA. Trimming shortened V by 8 bases and J by 5 bases, and 15 bases separated the two germline ends. The receptor's source is an adult with rheumatoid arthritis. The material sequenced was CD8+ T cells sorted from blood. The J gene is TRBJ1-2, the V gene TRBV29-1, with a weak D call TRBD1 (5 bases). The CDR3 bases are TGCAGCTGCTCCGGGGGGGTATATGGCTACACCTTC. Its translation is CSCSGGVYGYTF.